The present entry profiles one TCR beta chain with its context. Its antigen target is currently unknown. No base quality information exists; no much larger clone differs at one position. The collaborating institutions used their own protocols to collect whole blood in K2EDTA tubes. Collaborator samples were shipped for TCRbeta analysis as frozen whole blood, isolated PBMCs, or DNA extracted from either sample type. This record comes from a study of blood T cell repertoires in COVID-19 (dated by TCRdb to the early 2020s). As for the study more broadly: The collaborator samples originated in the United States, Italy and Spain and spanned the acute and convalescent phases of COVID-19. The prospective study material was composed of cDNA or gDNA derived from T cells, B-cell-depleted T cells, or PBMCs. Samples were obtained from the ongoing ImmuneRACE study (first 160 participants) and from some 1,200 subjects provided by 6 global collaborators. The repertoires were made available in a free public database intended to serve as a resource for research on the immune response to SARS-CoV-2. Subjects who had been exposed to COVID-19, were actively infected with it, or had recovered from it provided the deeply sampled blood TCRbeta repertoires that made up the dataset. Where available, HLA class I and class II types were obtained from metadata supplied by the sample provider rather than from assay-based typing. A de-identified subject ID, COVID-19 status, age in years and sex were almost always included in the sample metadata.

TCRbeta CDR3 regions were amplified from genomic DNA using the immunoSEQ Assay, a bias-controlled multiplex PCR. On the study's bioinformatics: The number of nucleated cells in each sample was estimated by amplification of reference gene primers within the assay. Sequence reads were collapsed and filtered to measure the absolute abundance of every unique TCRbeta CDR3 rearrangement. For each sample, productive Simpson clonality was calculated as the square root of Simpson's diversity index across productive rearrangements. This immuneACCESS table, as held by TCRdb, lists in-frame sequences with V and J called but not all clones. Of the missing ones, under half trace to an unresolved V gene in checked studies; the others have no known cause. That table furnishes V, J and clone size, whereas the DNA furnished D and trimming. The sample records approximately 100,000 clones, approximately 88% of which are singletons. The ten largest clones add up to approximately 3.5% of the sample.

Results the study describes overall, beyond this receptor: Clinical and demographic metadata were provided uncurated, with the amount varying by source and participant.

The specimen was peripheral blood. The receptor was isolated from a woman between 55 and 75 years old with acute or convalescent COVID-19.

The nucleotide sequence is given as TGTGCCAGCAGCCGACCGGGACAGCTAAACTATGGCTACACCTTC. Its protein product is CASSRPGQLNYGYTF. This chain joins TRBV5-4 to TRBJ1-2; TRBD1 lines up with 7 middle nucleotides. Based on the germline V gene (reference sequence), the CDR1 and CDR2 sequences are SGHNT and YYREEE. The CDR3 measures 15 amino acids from cysteine to phenylalanine. The sequence is cut down to CDR3 DNA, 45 bases in frame from base 1. The germline V end is reduced by 4 bases and the J end by 2 bases; junction bases left unmatched: 8.